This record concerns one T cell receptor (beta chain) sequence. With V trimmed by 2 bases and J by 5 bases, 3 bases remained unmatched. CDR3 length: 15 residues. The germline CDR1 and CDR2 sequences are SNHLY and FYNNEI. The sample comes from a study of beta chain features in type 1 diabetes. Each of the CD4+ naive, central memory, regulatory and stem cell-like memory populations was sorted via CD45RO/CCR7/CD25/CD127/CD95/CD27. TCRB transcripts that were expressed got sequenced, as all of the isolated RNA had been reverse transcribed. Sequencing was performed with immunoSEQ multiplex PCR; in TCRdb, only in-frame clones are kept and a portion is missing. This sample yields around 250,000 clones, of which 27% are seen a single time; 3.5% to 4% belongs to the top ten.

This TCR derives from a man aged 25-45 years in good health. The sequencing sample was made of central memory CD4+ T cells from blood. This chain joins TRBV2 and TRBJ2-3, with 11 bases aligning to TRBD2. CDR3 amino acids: CASSERLAGGDTQYF. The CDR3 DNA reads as TGTGCCAGCAGTGAAAGGCTAGCGGGGGGAGATACGCAGTATTTT.